This note documents a single T cell receptor (beta chain) sequence. These data are taken from a study of blood T cell repertoires in COVID-19. This table comes from immunoSEQ multiplex PCR, and its TCRdb copy is limited to in-frame clones, with some not included. The sample carries 450,000 to 500,000 clones, about nine tenths recorded once. The receptor was isolated from a woman between 55 and 75 years old who had recovered from COVID-19. Sequencing was done on a sample of PBMCs or T cells enriched from blood (not recorded which).

The CDR3 region is CASSLSVNTEAFF. CDR3 DNA sequence: TGTGCCAGCAGCTTGTCAGTGAACACTGAAGCTTTCTTT. The chain carries TRBV5-4 and TRBJ1-1; D call uncertain. CDR1 SGHNT and CDR2 YYREEE come from the germline V gene (reference sequence). CDR3 length: 13 residues. Between the trimmed V and J ends, which lost 1 base and 0 bases, there was a span of 4 bases.